The rows below give T cell receptor beta chains drawn from one sample of a study of Ad26.COV2.S vaccination and SARS-CoV-2 variants. Sequencing used immunoSEQ multiplex PCR; TCRdb keeps in-frame clones, though not all of them. The sample includes about 480,000 clones, roughly nine tenths of them seen just once. This specimen was peripheral blood, taken in a trial of Ad26.COV2.S vaccine versus placebo. The receptors shown here come from a person between 18 and 65 years old who received the Ad26.COV2.S COVID-19 vaccine or a placebo. The CDR3 runs from the conserved cysteine through the conserved F or W. The D gene is left open where the match is weak. Expanded clones get a size class; other rows say once, few or many, or leave the size out.

>TRBV3-1/TRBV3-2|.|TRBJ2-4|.|16
CASSELSGLAKNIQYF
TGTGCCAGCAGCGAACTTTCAGGGTTAGCCAAAAACATTCAGTACTTC
>TRBV6-5|.|TRBJ2-7|TRBD1|14
CASSYLPGQGEQYF
TGTGCCAGCAGTTACCTCCCGGGACAGGGCGAGCAGTACTTC
>TRBV19|.|TRBJ2-1|TRBD1|15
CASSPEGQGWDEQFF
TGTGCCAGTAGCCCGGAGGGACAGGGATGGGATGAGCAGTTCTTC
>TRBV5-1|.|TRBJ1-1|.|15
CASSLDRGMNTEAFF
TGCGCCAGCAGCTTGGATCGGGGGATGAACACTGAAGCTTTCTTT
>TRBV9|.|TRBJ2-7|TRBD2|15
CASSVSSGPAYEQYF
TGTGCCAGCAGCGTATCTAGCGGCCCTGCCTACGAGCAGTACTTC
>TRBV6-1|.|TRBJ2-2|.|18
CASSDTDLGQGTTGELFF
TGTGCCAGCAGTGATACGGACTTGGGGCAGGGAACAACCGGGGAGCTGTTTTTT
>TRBV19|.|TRBJ1-2|.|15
CASSPRTETYYGYTF
TGTGCCAGTAGTCCGCGGACGGAAACATACTATGGCTACACCTTC
>TRBV9|once|TRBJ2-1|.|15
CASSVGSGSYNEQFF
TGTGCCAGCAGCGTAGGATCGGGATCCTACAATGAGCAGTTCTTC
>TRBV10-2|.|TRBJ2-1|TRBD2|15
CATTSGSGAYDEQFF
TGCGCCACCACTAGCGGGAGTGGGGCGTACGATGAGCAGTTCTTC
>TRBV24-1|once|TRBJ2-2|.|13
CATSEAGTGELFF
TGTGCCACCAGTGAAGCAGGAACCGGGGAGCTGTTTTTT
>TRBV4-1|.|TRBJ1-5|.|13
CASSQDIWRLRHF
TGCGCCAGCAGCCAGGATATTTGGCGCCTGCGGCATTTT
>TRBV7-2|.|TRBJ2-1|TRBD2|17
CASSLEVSGSSYNEQFF
TGTGCCAGCAGCTTAGAAGTTAGCGGGAGCTCCTACAATGAGCAGTTCTTC
>TRBV24-1|.|TRBJ2-3|.|16
CATSDFGAGLADTQYF
TGTGCCACCAGTGATTTCGGCGCGGGACTGGCAGATACGCAGTATTTT
>TRBV6-5|few|TRBJ2-3|TRBD2|15
CASSSPAGVTDTQYF
TGTGCCAGCAGCTCCCCAGCGGGAGTAACAGATACGCAGTATTTT
>TRBV4-2|.|TRBJ1-5|.|12
CASSQGNQPQHF
TGTGCCAGCAGCCAAGGGAATCAGCCCCAGCATTTT
>TRBV7-2|once|TRBJ2-2|.|14
CASSLTRNTGELFF
TGTGCCAGCAGCCTTACACGAAACACCGGGGAGCTGTTTTTT
>TRBV7-9|.|TRBJ1-1|.|15
CASSLETGPNTEAFF
TGTGCCAGCAGCTTAGAGACAGGACCGAACACTGAAGCTTTCTTT
>TRBV7-9|.|TRBJ2-1|.|15
CASSLLLASHNEQFF
TGTGCCAGCAGCTTACTACTAGCTTCCCACAATGAGCAGTTCTTC
>TRBV7-8|.|TRBJ1-2|.|13
CASSLAELYGYTF
TGTGCCAGCAGCTTAGCGGAACTTTATGGCTACACCTTC
>TRBV5-6|.|TRBJ2-7|.|12
CASSPRGGEQYF
TGTGCCAGCAGCCCCCGAGGTGGCGAGCAGTACTTC
>TRBV6-6|.|TRBJ2-7|TRBD2|17
CASSLGTSGSQNYEQYF
TGTGCCAGCAGTCTGGGGACTAGCGGGAGTCAGAACTACGAGCAGTACTTC
>TRBV21-1|few|TRBJ2-7|.|15
CASSKVVRGDGEQYF
TGTGCCAGCAGCAAAGTGGTCAGGGGCGACGGAGAGCAGTACTTC
>TRBV11-3|.|TRBJ2-1|.|15
CASSFGSRGSNEQFF
TGTGCCAGCAGCTTCGGGAGCAGGGGGAGCAATGAGCAGTTCTTC
>TRBV7-2|.|TRBJ1-6|.|15
CASRVRGGQGSPLHF
TGTGCCAGCAGGGTACGGGGAGGGCAGGGTTCACCCCTCCACTTT
>TRBV5-1|.|TRBJ2-5|.|15
CASSLPLQDQETQYF
TGCGCCAGCAGCCTTCCTTTACAGGACCAAGAGACCCAGTACTTC
>TRBV28|.|TRBJ2-7|.|14
CASTMGTRFYEQYF
TGTGCCAGCACCATGGGGACCAGATTCTACGAGCAGTACTTC
>TRBV28|.|TRBJ2-7|TRBD2|15
CASSLGGGPTYEQYF
TGTGCCAGCAGTTTAGGGGGGGGTCCAACCTACGAGCAGTACTTC
>TRBV28|.|TRBJ1-1|.|14
CASSYQRQNTEAFF
TGTGCCAGCAGCTACCAAAGACAGAACACTGAAGCTTTCTTT